One sample yielded the 21 T cell receptor beta chains listed below, sequenced in a study of blood T cell repertoires in COVID-19. Assay: immunoSEQ multiplex PCR; the TCRdb copy retains only in-frame clones and omits some. Of fewer than 200,000 clones detected, approximately 85% appear once; the ten largest clones hold approximately 1.1%. Material: peripheral blood. The receptors here all came from a man aged 55 to 69 who had recovered from COVID-19.

The rearrangement uses TRBV2 and TRBJ1-6; a possible D gene is TRBD1 (6 bases). The V end was cut by 8 bases, the J end by 6 bases, with 11 bases between. The germline V gene encodes CDR1 SNHLY and CDR2 FYNNEI. CDR3 length: 13 amino acids. CDR3 nucleotide sequence: TGTGCCAGCCGCTCAGGGGTTAATTCACCCCTCCACTTT. Its translation is CASRSGVNSPLHF.

The V call is TRBV27, the J call TRBJ1-2; D may be TRBD1 (5 bases). The CDR3 length is 13 residues. Trimming stripped 4 bases from V and 8 bases from J, with 14 bases between. Germline values: CDR1 MNHEY, CDR2 SMNVEV (reference sequence). The CDR3 sequence: CASSSTTGVGYTF. CDR3 nucleotides: TGTGCCAGCAGTTCCACAACAGGAGTCGGCTACACCTTC.

This chain joins TRBV6-5 and TRBJ2-3; D is ambiguous. The CDR3 contains 15 residues. V was trimmed by 5 bases and J by 0 bases, leaving 12 bases between them. Germline V lookup: CDR1 MNHEY, CDR2 SVGAGI. The CDR3 DNA follows: TGTGCCAGCAGTCTGAGGAAACCTAGCACAGATACGCAGTATTTT. It is translated as CASSLRKPSTDTQYF.

The chain combines TRBV5-5 with TRBJ2-2; D is unclear. The germline V gene has CDR1 SGHKS and CDR2 YYEKEE (reference sequence). The CDR3 extends over 15 amino acids. V lost 0 bases and J lost 3, with 9 bases in between. CDR3 residues: CASSLEQHYTGELFF. DNA of the CDR3: TGTGCCAGCAGCTTGGAACAGCACTACACCGGGGAGCTGTTTTTT.

The chain recombines TRBV24-1 with TRBJ2-1, with D unresolved. Trimming removed 3 bases from V and 4 bases from J, with 6 bases in between. Germline V CDR1 and CDR2: KGHDR, SFDVKD. This CDR3 spans 13 amino acids. The CDR3 protein is CATSDARYNEQFF. The CDR3 DNA is TGTGCCACCAGTGATGCTCGGTACAATGAGCAGTTCTTC.

This chain links TRBV18 with TRBJ1-2; D is unresolved. This CDR3 comprises 13 residues. Germline CDR1 is KGHSH and CDR2 is LQKENI. V dropped 2 bases and J dropped 4 bases, with 8 bases sitting between them. CDR3: CASSPEGTYGYTF. The CDR3 nucleotides read TGTGCCAGCTCACCAGAGGGCACCTATGGCTACACCTTC.

The chain is built from TRBV2 and TRBJ1-2, with a tentative D call TRBD1 (5 bases). Looked up from germline, CDR1 is SNHLY and CDR2 is FYNNEI. V was cut by 5 bases and J by 6 bases, with 13 bases left in between. The CDR3 length is 13 residues. CDR3 in amino acids: CASSTRGSHGYTF. For the CDR3, the DNA is TGTGCCAGCAGTACACGGGGGAGCCATGGCTACACCTTC.

This chain uses TRBV7-3 with TRBJ1-2; 8 bases fit TRBD1. This CDR3 spans 16 amino acids. The germline V gene encodes CDR1 SGHTA and CDR2 FQGTGA. Trimming cost V 0 bases and J 3 bases; bases outside gene matches: 6. As DNA, the CDR3 is TGTGCCAGCAGCTTAACGGGGGACAGGATTGACTATGGCTACACCTTC. Residues: CASSLTGDRIDYGYTF.

J is TRBJ2-5 and V is TRBV18; maybe TRBD2 (6 bases). Germline loops: CDR1 KGHSH, CDR2 LQKENI. This CDR3 region has 12 residues. V was shortened by 3 bases and J by 5 bases, with 7 bases between the two germline ends. The CDR3 DNA reads as TGTGCCAGCTCACCCGCGGGGGAGACCCAGTACTTC. This encodes CASSPAGETQYF.

This clone was found once. The chain joins TRBV5-4 to TRBJ1-2, with 9 bases that match TRBD1. V was pared by 2 bases and J by 4 bases, with 6 bases of the junction left unmatched. CDR1 and CDR2 from the germline V gene are SGHNT and YYREEE (reference sequence). The CDR3 covers 15 residues. The CDR3 bases are TGTGCCAGCAGCTTAGACAGGGGGTCAGTCTATGGCTACACCTTC. As protein: CASSLDRGSVYGYTF.

This chain links TRBV13 with TRBJ2-5, with no clear D. V lost 4 bases and J 0 bases, leaving 3 bases between the germline ends. CDR1 is PRHDT, CDR2 FYEKMQ, per germline (reference sequence). This CDR3 is built from 12 residues. The CDR3 loop reads CASSSYQETQYF. The CDR3 bases are TGTGCCAGCAGCTCTTACCAAGAGACCCAGTACTTC.

The chain joins TRBV2 to TRBJ2-1, with D perhaps TRBD2 (6 bases). Per the germline V gene, CDR1 is SNHLY and CDR2 is FYNNEI. Between the trimmed V and J ends, which lost 6 bases and 0 bases, there was a span of 15 bases. The CDR3 runs to 16 residues. This CDR3 reads CASRRGTESSYNEQFF. The CDR3 DNA follows: TGTGCCAGCAGACGCGGGACCGAAAGCTCCTACAATGAGCAGTTCTTC.

The CDR3 sequence: CASTPGQGGSQPQHF. The DNA for the CDR3 is TGTGCCAGCACCCCGGGACAGGGGGGGAGTCAGCCCCAGCATTTT. The chain has TRBV6-2 or TRBV6-3 and TRBJ1-5, with 11 nucleotides matching TRBD1. Germline V lookup: CDR1 MNHEY, CDR2 SVGEGT. The CDR3 is 15 amino acids. The trim removed 7 bases at V and 6 bases at J, leaving 8 bases unmatched.

The chain recombines TRBV9 with TRBJ2-3, with 16 bases matching TRBD2. The germline V gene has CDR1 SGDLS and CDR2 YYNGEE. This CDR3 has 18 residues. The junction had 6 bases not matched to a gene; V was cut back by 3 bases and J by 2 bases. CDR3 sequence: CASSGGTSGGEYTDTQYF. CDR3 sequence (DNA): TGTGCCAGCAGCGGAGGGACTAGCGGGGGGGAGTACACAGATACGCAGTATTTT.

V and J are TRBV7-2 and TRBJ1-1, with 8 positions matching TRBD1. Germline V CDR1 and CDR2: SGHTA, FQGNSA. The CDR3 length is 16 residues. V was pared by 2 bases and J by 3 bases, with 8 bases of the junction left unmatched. The CDR3 region is CASSLMMQGAYTEAFF. Here the CDR3 DNA reads TGTGCCAGCAGCTTAATGATGCAGGGGGCTTACACTGAAGCTTTCTTT. The whole variable domain, remainder taken from reference TRBV7-2 and TRBJ1-1, is GAGVSQSPSNKVTEKGKDVELRCDPISGHTALYWYRQSLGQGLEFLIYFQGNSAPDKSGLPSDRFSAERTGGSVSTLTIQRTQQEDSAVYLCASSLMMQGAYTEAFFGQGTRLTVV.

This sequence joins TRBV6-5 and TRBJ1-1; no firm D call. Trimming removed 8 bases at V and 4 bases at J, with 14 bases between. The CDR3 covers 13 residues. CDR1 is MNHEY, CDR2 SVGAGI, per germline. This chain's CDR3 is CASGRGRGTEAFF. The CDR3 DNA reads as TGTGCCAGCGGGAGAGGACGAGGCACTGAAGCTTTCTTT.

This rearrangement joins TRBV9 to TRBJ1-4; TRBD1 agrees at 10 bases. V shed 4 bases and J 7 bases; nucleotides not matched to a gene: 7. Germline CDR1 is SGDLS and CDR2 is YYNGEE. The length of the CDR3 is 15 residues. CDR3 region: CASSPRDRGTEKLFF. CDR3 coding DNA: TGTGCCAGCAGCCCTCGGGACAGGGGTACTGAAAAACTGTTTTTT.

The chain links TRBV18 to TRBJ2-1; 7 positions agree with TRBD1. Germline V gene lookup returns CDR1 KGHSH and CDR2 LQKENI. The trim removed 3 bases at V and 16 bases at J, leaving 9 bases unmatched. The CDR3 has 12 residues. The CDR3 nucleotides read TGTGCCAGCTCACCGTCCCGGGACAGTCTCTTCTTC. Its translation: CASSPSRDSLFF.

The genes are TRBV9 and TRBJ1-6; D uncertain. The CDR3 is 13 residues long. Germline-derived CDR1 and CDR2 are SGDLS and YYNGEE. V was shortened by 4 bases and J by 10 bases, with 12 bases between the two germline ends. CDR3: CASSPSSGSPLHF. The CDR3 bases are TGTGCCAGCAGCCCGAGTTCGGGATCACCCCTCCACTTT.

In its sample, this clone was seen once. This chain connects TRBV19 to TRBJ1-2, with 9 bases fitting TRBD1. With V trimmed by 4 bases and J by 4 bases, 10 bases remained unmatched. Germline V gives CDR1 LNHDA, CDR2 SQIVND (reference sequence). The length of the CDR3 is 16 residues. In nucleotides, the CDR3 is TGTGCCAGTAGTAGATCCATCGGGACAGGGAGCTATGGCTACACCTTC. Its translation: CASSRSIGTGSYGYTF.

The chain couples TRBV2 to TRBJ2-5; 12 nucleotides align to TRBD1. The V segment lost 2 bases and the J segment 5 bases; nucleotides outside the gene matches: 3. The CDR3 has 15 amino acids. The germline V gene encodes CDR1 SNHLY and CDR2 FYNNEI. The CDR3 bases are TGTGCCAGCAGTGAATCGGGACAGGGGGCCGAGACCCAGTACTTC. Encoded protein: CASSESGQGAETQYF.